This note documents a single T cell receptor (beta chain) sequence. This clonotype has a count of ten or more. The antigen it recognizes is unknown. No qualities accompany the bases; no much larger clone lies one base away. The data were obtained in a study of T cells in Graves' hyperthyroidism and ophthalmopathy (dated by TCRdb to the late 2010s). Background for the entire study: Peripheral blood samples were taken at initial diagnosis, before any treatment was given. Prospective prediction of ophthalmopathy was tested in an independent validation cohort consisting of 18 to 20 hyperthyroidism patients and approximately 16 patients who later progressed to ophthalmopathy. In six Graves' hyperthyroidism patients, the study also compared T-cell repertoires from thyroid tissue with T-cell repertoires from blood. After sampling, hyperthyroidism patients received methimazole starting at 30 mg daily, and ophthalmopathy patients received high-dose intravenous methylprednisolone. The 75 to 100 discovery patients were divided at random into training and test sets in a 7:3 ratio. The paper reports TCR Vbeta CDR3 sequencing of fewer than 150 peripheral blood samples: 40 to 45 ophthalmopathy, roughly 80 hyperthyroidism and 17 progressor patients. To identify TCR V-J signatures that set the groups apart, the researchers used a discovery cohort of 100 patients, made up of 43 with Graves' ophthalmopathy and 55 to 65 with stable Graves' hyperthyroidism.

Between the V and J ends, shortened by 3 bases and 6 bases respectively, the junction contains 12 bases. The CDR3 numbers 13 residues from cysteine through phenylalanine. Only the CDR3 DNA is retained, 39 bases long and in frame from the first base. Based on the germline V gene, the CDR1 and CDR2 sequences are SGDLS and YYNGEE. Broader findings and caveats from the paper: In validation, the model predicted progression to ophthalmopathy with roughly 70% sensitivity and approximately 74% specificity, a median of around 6.6 months before onset. A model built on a 13 V-J signature distinguished ophthalmopathy from stable hyperthyroidism, reaching roughly 88% sensitivity and 81.08% specificity in cross-validation and 80%/75% in testing. No statistical method was used to set the sample size in advance, and investigators knew the group allocation. Blood samples also contained most of the expanded thyroid clonotypes (frequency above 0.001), which suggests that blood repertoires may reflect thyroid immune responses.

Amplification of TCR beta CDR3 regions was carried out from RNA transcripts. A first-round RT-PCR of the TCR CDR3 used the HTBI primer set with the Qiagen OneStep RT-PCR kit. Libraries were constructed in a second round of multiplex PCR, after which size selection and purification were carried out. Paired-end sequencing of the libraries was performed with 100 bp reads on an Illumina HiSeq2000. The study's own analysis went as follows. SOAPnuke was used to process the raw data, with reads discarded if the reads contained adapters or uncalled bases, had a mean Phred below 15, or lacked an exact constant-primer or identifier match. High-quality paired reads were merged with COPE v1.2.5, and unique nucleotide sequences were defined as clonotypes. MiTCR v1.1 was used to align clonotypes to the IMGT TRBV, TRBD and TRBJ reference segments. The analysis was restricted to V-J combinations with a frequency above 0.0001, which together covered 99% to 99.2% of the repertoires. A TCS score was defined as the ratio between F50 (clonal expansion) and ExV (chaos), using BLOSUM62-based TCRdist between CDR3 peptides within each V-J. Welch's t-statistics and random forest reduced around 510 V-J features to 13, which were used in a naive Bayes classifier (R e1071). The public reads were quality trimmed at Q25 with fastp and then assembled into clones with MiXCR by TCRdb, keeping productive beta chains. Each CDR3 protein appears once, grouped with its most common genes and DNA. TCRdb's processing, not the authors', yielded these V and J calls. This sample holds 300,000 to 450,000 distinct CDR3 sequences; approximately 14% were observed only once. The top ten hold around a quarter of the sample.

The hyperthyroidism patients were between 18 and 65 years old and newly diagnosed, with a disease duration of less than 2 months. Patients with uncontrolled infections, other autoimmune diseases, pregnancy or lactation were excluded. Diagnoses were established on the basis of clinical symptoms, serum thyroxine and TRAb, thyroid ultrasound, and orbital computed tomography. Blood from progressor patients was drawn when they were first diagnosed with hyperthyroidism, before any ophthalmopathy symptoms appeared. PBMCs were isolated from about 9.2 ml of fresh peripheral blood by Ficoll-Paque density gradient centrifugation. Progressor patients were first diagnosed with Graves' hyperthyroidism and then developed ophthalmopathy during follow-up. Total RNA was extracted using Trizol reagent, and RNA quality was assessed on an Agilent 2100 Bioanalyzer.

The rearranged chain carries TRBV9 and TRBJ1-1, with no reliable assignment of the D segment. The sample was blood. This TCR was sampled from a woman aged 18-29 years with Graves' hyperthyroidism that later progressed to Graves' ophthalmopathy. This receptor has the CDR3 CASSARDGAEAFF. In nucleotides, the sequence is TGTGCCAGCAGCGCTAGAGATGGAGCTGAAGCTTTCTTT.